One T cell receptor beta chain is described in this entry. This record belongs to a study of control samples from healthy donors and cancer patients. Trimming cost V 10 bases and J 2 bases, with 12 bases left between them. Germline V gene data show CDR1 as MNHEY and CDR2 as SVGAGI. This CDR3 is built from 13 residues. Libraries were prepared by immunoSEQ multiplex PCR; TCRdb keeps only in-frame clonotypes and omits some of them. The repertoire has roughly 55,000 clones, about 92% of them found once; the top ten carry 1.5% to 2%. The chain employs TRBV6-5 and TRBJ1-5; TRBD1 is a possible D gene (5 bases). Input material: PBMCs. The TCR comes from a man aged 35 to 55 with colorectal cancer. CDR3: CATEGFRNQPQHF. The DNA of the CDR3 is TGTGCCACCGAGGGGTTTCGCAATCAGCCCCAGCATTTT.